The sequence of this TCR beta chain was determined in a study of blood T cell repertoires in COVID-19. Study details: There were acute and convalescent COVID-19 samples, and they came from the United States, Italy and Spain. PBMCs, B-cell-depleted T cells, or T cells provided the cDNA or gDNA that made up the material.

Original methodology: Amplifying reference gene primers gave estimates of nucleated cell counts. The assay was immunoSEQ multiplex PCR, and TCRdb's table has in-frame clones only and misses some. For V, J and clone size, that table is used; D and trimming come from the DNA. The sample has about 320,000 clones; around 83% are singletons. Trimming stripped 10 bases from V and 6 bases from J, with 18 bases between. The CDR3 spans 13 residues. CDR1 ENHRY and CDR2 SYGVKD come from the germline V gene. The sequence was obtained from a woman aged 50 to 60 with acute or convalescent COVID-19. The chain is built from TRBV10-3 and TRBJ1-1; the D gene is possibly TRBD1 (5 bases). Sequenced: peripheral blood. The CDR3 nucleotides are TGTGCCAGCAGGGAAGGGGCGGCCCCTGAAGCTTTCTTT. Residues: CASREGAAPEAFF.